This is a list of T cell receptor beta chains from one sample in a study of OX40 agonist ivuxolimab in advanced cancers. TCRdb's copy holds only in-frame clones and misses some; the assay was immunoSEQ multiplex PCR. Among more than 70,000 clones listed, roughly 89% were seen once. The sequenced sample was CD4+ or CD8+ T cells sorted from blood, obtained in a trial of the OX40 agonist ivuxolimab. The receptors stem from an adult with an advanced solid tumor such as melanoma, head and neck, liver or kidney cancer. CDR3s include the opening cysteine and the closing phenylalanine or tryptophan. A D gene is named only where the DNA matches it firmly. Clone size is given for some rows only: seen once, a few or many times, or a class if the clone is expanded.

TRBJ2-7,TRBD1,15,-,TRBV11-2,TGTGCCAGCAGCGGAGGGACAGGGTCCTCCTACGAGCAGTACTTC,CASSGGTGSSYEQYF
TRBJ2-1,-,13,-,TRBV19,TGTGCCAGTAGTGCTCGGGCGAGCGATGAGCAGTTCTTC,CASSARASDEQFF
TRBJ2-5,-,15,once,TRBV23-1,TGCGCCAGCAGTCAATCGAGAGGGTACCAAGAGACCCAGTACTTC,CASSQSRGYQETQYF
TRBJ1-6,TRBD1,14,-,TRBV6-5,TGTGCCAGCACCCCGGGACAGGCCAATTCACCCCTCCACTTT,CASTPGQANSPLHF
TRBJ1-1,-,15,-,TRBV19,TGTGCCAGTAGCCATCTGGGTGTCATGAACACTGAAGCTTTCTTT,CASSHLGVMNTEAFF
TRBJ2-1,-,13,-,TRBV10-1,TGCGCCAGCAGTAGCGGAACCTACAATGAGCAGTTCTTC,CASSSGTYNEQFF
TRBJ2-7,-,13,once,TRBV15,TGTGCCACCAGCAGAGTCCAGGGTTCCGAGCAGTACTTC,CATSRVQGSEQYF
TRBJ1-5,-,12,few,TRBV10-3,TGTGCCATCAGTGAAGGGAATCAGCCCCAGCATTTT,CAISEGNQPQHF
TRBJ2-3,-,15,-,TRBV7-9,TGTGCCAGCAGCCAAGGGAGAGCTAACACAGATACGCAGTATTTT,CASSQGRANTDTQYF
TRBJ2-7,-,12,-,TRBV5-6,TGTGCCAGCAGCTGGGGCCCCTACGAGCAGTACTTC,CASSWGPYEQYF
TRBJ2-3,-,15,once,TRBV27,TGTGCCAGCAGTCGGACGGGACTTTACACAGATACGCAGTATTTT,CASSRTGLYTDTQYF
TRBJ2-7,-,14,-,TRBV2,TGTGCCAGCGAGTACGGGGTTCACTCCTACGAGCAGTACTTC,CASEYGVHSYEQYF
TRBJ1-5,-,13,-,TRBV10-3,TGTGCCATCAGTGAGTCGGGGGATCAGCCCCAGCATTTT,CAISESGDQPQHF
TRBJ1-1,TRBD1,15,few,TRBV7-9,TGTGCCAGCAGTTGGACAGGGGTCATGAACACTGAAGCTTTCTTT,CASSWTGVMNTEAFF
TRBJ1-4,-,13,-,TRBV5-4,TGTGCCAGCAGCCCTGGGCAGTCCGAAAAACTGTTTTTT,CASSPGQSEKLFF
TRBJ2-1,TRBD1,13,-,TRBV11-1,TGTGCCAGCAGCCGGGGACAGGGGGGTGAGCAGTTCTTC,CASSRGQGGEQFF
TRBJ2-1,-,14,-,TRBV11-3,TGTGCCAGCAGCTTTGGAGGGGAAAACAATGAGCAGTTCTTC,CASSFGGENNEQFF
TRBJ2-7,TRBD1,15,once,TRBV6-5,TGTGCCAGCAGTTACTTGGACAGGGGACCCTACGAGCAGTACTTC,CASSYLDRGPYEQYF
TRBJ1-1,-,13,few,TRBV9,TGTGCCAGCAGCGACTCACCTAACACTGAAGCTTTCTTT,CASSDSPNTEAFF
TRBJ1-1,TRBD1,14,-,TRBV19,TGTGCCAGTAGTATTCTCAGGGGGGACACTGAAGCTTTCTTT,CASSILRGDTEAFF
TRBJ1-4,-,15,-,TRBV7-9,TGTGCCAGCAGCTTACCGGGCGGAGCGGTCGAAAAACTGTTTTTT,CASSLPGGAVEKLFF
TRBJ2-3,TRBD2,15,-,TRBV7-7,TGTGCTAGCAGCTTAGAGGCGGGAGAGACGGATACGCAGTATTTT,CASSLEAGETDTQYF
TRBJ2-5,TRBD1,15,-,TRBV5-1,TGCGCCAGCAGCCTCGGACAGGGGTACCAAGAGACCCAGTACTTC,CASSLGQGYQETQYF
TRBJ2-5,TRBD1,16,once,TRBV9,TGTGCCAGCAGCGTTGCTGGGACAGACAGTCGGGAGACCCAGTACTTC,CASSVAGTDSRETQYF
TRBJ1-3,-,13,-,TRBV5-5,TGTGCCAGCAGCTTGAGGACGGGAAACACCATATATTTT,CASSLRTGNTIYF
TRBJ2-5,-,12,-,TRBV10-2,TGCGCCAGCTCAGGGAACCAAGAGACCCAGTACTTC,CASSGNQETQYF
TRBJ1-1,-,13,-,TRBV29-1,TGCAGCGTTGACAACCAGGGGCCCACTGAAGCTTTCTTT,CSVDNQGPTEAFF
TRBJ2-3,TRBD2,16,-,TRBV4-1,TGCGCCAGCAGCCAAGGACTGGCGGGGGGGCAAGATACGCAGTATTTT,CASSQGLAGGQDTQYF
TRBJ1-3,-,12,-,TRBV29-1,TGCAGCGCCGAGAACTCTGGAAACACCATATATTTT,CSAENSGNTIYF
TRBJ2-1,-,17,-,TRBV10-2,TGCGCCAGCTTTTGGGCCCCCGGGACCTTTGGCCACAATGAGCAGTTCTTC,CASFWAPGTFGHNEQFF
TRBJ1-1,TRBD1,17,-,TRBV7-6,TGTGCCAGCAGCTCCCCCGGGACAGGGAGGATGGACACTGAAGCTTTCTTT,CASSSPGTGRMDTEAFF
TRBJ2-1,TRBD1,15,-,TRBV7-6,TGTGCCAGCAGCTATGACAGGGGGAAGTACAATGAGCAGTTCTTC,CASSYDRGKYNEQFF
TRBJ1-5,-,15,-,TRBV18,TGTGCCAGCTCACCGATCGGATATAGCAATCAGCCCCAGCATTTT,CASSPIGYSNQPQHF
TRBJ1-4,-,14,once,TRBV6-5,TGTGCCAGCAGAGAAGGGGGTAGTAATGAAAAACTGTTTTTT,CASREGGSNEKLFF
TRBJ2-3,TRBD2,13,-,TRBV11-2,TGTGCCAGCAGCTCTCGGGGGGGAAGTACGCAGTATTTT,CASSSRGGSTQYF
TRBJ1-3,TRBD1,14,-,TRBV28,TGTGCCAGCAGACCCAGGGGGCTTGGAAACACCATATATTTT,CASRPRGLGNTIYF
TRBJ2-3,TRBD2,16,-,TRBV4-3,TGCGCCAGCAGCTCGAGACTAGCGGTTAGGACAGATACGCAGTATTTT,CASSSRLAVRTDTQYF